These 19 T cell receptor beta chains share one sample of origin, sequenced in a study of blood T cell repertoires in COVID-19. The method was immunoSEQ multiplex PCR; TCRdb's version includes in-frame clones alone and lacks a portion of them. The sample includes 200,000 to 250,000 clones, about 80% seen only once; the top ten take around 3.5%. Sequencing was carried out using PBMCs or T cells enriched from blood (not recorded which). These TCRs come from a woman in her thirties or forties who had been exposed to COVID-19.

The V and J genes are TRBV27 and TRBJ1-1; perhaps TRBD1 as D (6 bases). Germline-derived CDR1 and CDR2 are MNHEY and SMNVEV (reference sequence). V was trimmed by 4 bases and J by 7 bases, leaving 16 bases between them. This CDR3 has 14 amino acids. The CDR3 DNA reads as TGTGCCAGCAGTTCCCTACAGGGTAGGAATGAAGCTTTCTTT. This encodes CASSSLQGRNEAFF.

CDR3 nucleotide sequence: TGCGCCAGCAGCCAAGACGCGGGTAGAGGGACTGAAGCTTTCTTT. Its protein is CASSQDAGRGTEAFF. V and J are TRBV4-3 and TRBJ1-1; D gene unclear. The CDR3 is made up of 15 amino acids. V lost 0 bases, J lost 5 bases, and 13 bases lay in between. CDR1 and CDR2 (germline): LGHNA, YSLEER.

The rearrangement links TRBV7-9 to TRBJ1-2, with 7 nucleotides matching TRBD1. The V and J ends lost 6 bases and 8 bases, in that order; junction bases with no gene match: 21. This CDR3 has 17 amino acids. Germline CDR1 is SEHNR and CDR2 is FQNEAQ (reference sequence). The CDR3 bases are TGTGCCAGCAGTTCACGTAGCCGACGGACAGGCTCGGGAGGCTACACCTTC. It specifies CASSSRSRRTGSGGYTF.

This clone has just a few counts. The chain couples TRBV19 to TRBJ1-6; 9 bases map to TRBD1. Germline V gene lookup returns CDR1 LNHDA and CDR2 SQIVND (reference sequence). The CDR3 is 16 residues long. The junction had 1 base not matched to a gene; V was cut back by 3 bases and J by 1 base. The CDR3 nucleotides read TGTGCCAGTAGTATGGACAGGGGTTCCTATAATTCACCCCTCCACTTT. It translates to CASSMDRGSYNSPLHF. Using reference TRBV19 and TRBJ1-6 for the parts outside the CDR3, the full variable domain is DGGITQSPKYLFRKEGQNVTLSCEQNLNHDAMYWYRQDPGQGLRLIYYSQIVNDFQKGDIAEGYSVSREKKESFPLTVTSAQKNPTAFYLCASSMDRGSYNSPLHFGNGTRLTVT.

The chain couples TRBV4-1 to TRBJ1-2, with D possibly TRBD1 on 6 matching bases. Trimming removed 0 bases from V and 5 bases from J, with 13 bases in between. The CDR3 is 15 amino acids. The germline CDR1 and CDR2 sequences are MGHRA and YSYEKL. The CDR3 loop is CASSQEGHPGYGYTF. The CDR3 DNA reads TGCGCCAGCAGCCAAGAGGGACACCCGGGTTATGGCTACACCTTC.

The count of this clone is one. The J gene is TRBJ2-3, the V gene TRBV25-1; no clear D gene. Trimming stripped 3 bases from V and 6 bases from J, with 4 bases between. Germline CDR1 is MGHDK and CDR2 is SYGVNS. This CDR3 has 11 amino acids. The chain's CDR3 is CASSEEDTQYF. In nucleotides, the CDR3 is TGTGCCAGCAGTGAGGAGGATACGCAGTATTTT.

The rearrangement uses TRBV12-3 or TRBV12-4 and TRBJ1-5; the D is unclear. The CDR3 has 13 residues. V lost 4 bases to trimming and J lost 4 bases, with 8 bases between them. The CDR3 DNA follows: TGTGCCAGCAGTTCGAGGTCTAATCAGCCCCAGCATTTT. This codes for CASSSRSNQPQHF.

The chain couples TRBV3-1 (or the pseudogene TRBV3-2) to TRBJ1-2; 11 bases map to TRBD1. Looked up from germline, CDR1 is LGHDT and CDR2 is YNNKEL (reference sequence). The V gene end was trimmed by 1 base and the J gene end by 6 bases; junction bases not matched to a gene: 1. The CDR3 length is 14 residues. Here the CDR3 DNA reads TGTGCCAGCAGCCAAGGGACAGGGGGCGATGGCTACACCTTC. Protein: CASSQGTGGDGYTF.

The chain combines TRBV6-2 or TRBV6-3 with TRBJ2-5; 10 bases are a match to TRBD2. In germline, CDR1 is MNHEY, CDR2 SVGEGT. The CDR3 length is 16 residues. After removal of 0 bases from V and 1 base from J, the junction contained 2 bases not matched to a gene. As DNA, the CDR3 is TGTGCCAGCAGTTACTCTAGCGGGGGGCTCCAAGAGACCCAGTACTTC. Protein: CASSYSSGGLQETQYF.

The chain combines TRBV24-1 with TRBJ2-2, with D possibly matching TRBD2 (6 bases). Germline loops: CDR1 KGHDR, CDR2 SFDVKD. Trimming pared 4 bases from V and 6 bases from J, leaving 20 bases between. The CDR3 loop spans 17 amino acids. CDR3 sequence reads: CATSDGTYPTTAGELFF. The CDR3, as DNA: TGTGCCACCAGTGACGGGACTTACCCCACGACGGCCGGGGAGCTGTTTTTT.

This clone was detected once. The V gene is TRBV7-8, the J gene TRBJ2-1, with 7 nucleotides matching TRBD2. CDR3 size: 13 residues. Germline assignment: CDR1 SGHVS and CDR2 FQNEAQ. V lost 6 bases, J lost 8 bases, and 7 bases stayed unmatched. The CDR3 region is CASRTRGGDEQFF. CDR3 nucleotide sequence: TGTGCCAGCAGAACACGGGGAGGGGATGAGCAGTTCTTC.

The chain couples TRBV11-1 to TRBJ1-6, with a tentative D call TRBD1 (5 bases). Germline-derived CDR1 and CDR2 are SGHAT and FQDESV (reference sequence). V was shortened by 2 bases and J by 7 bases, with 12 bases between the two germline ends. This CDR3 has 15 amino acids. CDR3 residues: CASSLLGEVNSPLHF. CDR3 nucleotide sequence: TGTGCCAGCAGCTTACTGGGGGAGGTGAATTCACCCCTCCACTTT. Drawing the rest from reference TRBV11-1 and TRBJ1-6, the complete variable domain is EAEVAQSPRYKITEKSQAVAFWCDPISGHATLYWYRQILGQGPELLVQFQDESVVDDSQLPKDRFSAERLKGVDSTLKIQPAELGDSAMYLCASSLLGEVNSPLHFGNGTRLTVT.

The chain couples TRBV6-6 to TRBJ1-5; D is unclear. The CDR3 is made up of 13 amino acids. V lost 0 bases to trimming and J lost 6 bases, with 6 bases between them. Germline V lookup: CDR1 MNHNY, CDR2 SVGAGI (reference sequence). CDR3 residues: CASSYSRGQPQHF. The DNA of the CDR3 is TGTGCCAGCAGTTACTCGAGAGGTCAGCCCCAGCATTTT.

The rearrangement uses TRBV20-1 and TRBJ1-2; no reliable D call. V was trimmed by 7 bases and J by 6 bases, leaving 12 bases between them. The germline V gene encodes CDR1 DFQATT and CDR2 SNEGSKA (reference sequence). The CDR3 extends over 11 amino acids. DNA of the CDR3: TGCAGTGTAAACAGAATGAATGGCTACACCTTC. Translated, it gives CSVNRMNGYTF.

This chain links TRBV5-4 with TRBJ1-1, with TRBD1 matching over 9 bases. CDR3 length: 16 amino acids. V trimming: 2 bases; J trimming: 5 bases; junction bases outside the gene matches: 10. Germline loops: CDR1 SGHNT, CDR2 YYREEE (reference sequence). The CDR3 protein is CASSFLTGTGWTEAFF. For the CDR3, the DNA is TGTGCCAGCAGCTTTCTTACCGGGACAGGGTGGACTGAAGCTTTCTTT.

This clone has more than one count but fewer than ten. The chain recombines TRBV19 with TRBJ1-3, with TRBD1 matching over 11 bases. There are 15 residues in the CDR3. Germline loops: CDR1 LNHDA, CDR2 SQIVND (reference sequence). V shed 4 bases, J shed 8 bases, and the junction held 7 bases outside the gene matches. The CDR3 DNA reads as TGTGCCAGTAGTAGGACAGGGGGCTTCGTAGACACCATATATTTT. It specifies CASSRTGGFVDTIYF.

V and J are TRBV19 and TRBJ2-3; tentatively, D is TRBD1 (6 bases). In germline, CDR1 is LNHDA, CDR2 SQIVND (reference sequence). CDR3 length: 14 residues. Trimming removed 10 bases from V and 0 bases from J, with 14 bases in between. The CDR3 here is CATRTAPSTDTQYF. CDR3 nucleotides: TGTGCCACCCGGACAGCTCCTAGCACAGATACGCAGTATTTT.

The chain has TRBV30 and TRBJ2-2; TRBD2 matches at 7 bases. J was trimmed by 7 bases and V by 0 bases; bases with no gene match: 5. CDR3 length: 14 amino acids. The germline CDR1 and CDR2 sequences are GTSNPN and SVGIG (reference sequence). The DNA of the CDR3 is TGTGCCTGGAGTGTTTTCAGGGAGGGCGGGGAGCTGTTTTTT. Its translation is CAWSVFREGGELFF. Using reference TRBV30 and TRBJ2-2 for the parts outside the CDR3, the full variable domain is SQTIHQWPATLVQPVGSPLSLECTVEGTSNPNLYWYRQAAGRGLQLLFYSVGIGQISSEVPQNLSASRPQDRQFILSSKKLLLSDSGFYLCAWSVFREGGELFFGEGSRLTVL.

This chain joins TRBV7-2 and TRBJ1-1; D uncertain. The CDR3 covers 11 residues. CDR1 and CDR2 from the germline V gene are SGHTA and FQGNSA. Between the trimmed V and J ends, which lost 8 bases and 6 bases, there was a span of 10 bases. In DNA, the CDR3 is TGTGCCAGCGTGAGTTTTGCTGAAGCTTTCTTT. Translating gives CASVSFAEAFF.